This T cell receptor (beta chain) was obtained from a study of control samples from healthy donors and cancer patients (dated by TCRdb to the early 2020s). Library method: the immunoSEQ multiplex PCR assay. The immuneACCESS repertoire file appears here via TCRdb, limited to in-frame rearrangements. These files lack a portion of the clones; in checked studies, under half of the deficit traces to unresolved V genes, and the cause of the others is not known. The sample includes approximately 170,000 clones, with almost 90% observed a single time. The ten biggest clones cover approximately 4.9% of the sample. Points on this clone: What this receptor recognizes is not known. No quality values exist for individual bases; no much larger clone is one base distant.

Measured from the cysteine to the phenylalanine, the CDR3 is 13 residues long. Of the read, only the CDR3 DNA is kept; its 39 bases are in frame from base 1. Unmatched junction bases come to 4, with V trimmed by 5 bases and J by 8 bases. The germline V gene supplies CDR1 MDHEN and CDR2 SYDVKM. The rearrangement combines TRBV28 with TRBJ1-4; 8 junctional bases match TRBD1. The sequence derives from a woman aged 30 to 39 in good health. The sequencing sample was made of blood. DNA sequence: TGTGCCAGCAGTCCGGACAGGGTGGAAAAACTGTTTTTT. Protein translation: CASSPDRVEKLFF. With all but the CDR3 taken from the reference TRBV28 and TRBJ1-4 genes, the full variable domain is: DVKVTQSSRYLVKRTGEKVFLECVQDMDHENMFWYRQDPGLGLRLIYFSYDVKMKEKGDIPEGYSVSREKKERFSLILESASTNQTSMYLCASSPDRVEKLFFGSGTQLSVL.